These 6 T cell receptor beta chains came from one sample sequenced in a study of blood T cell repertoires in COVID-19. Libraries were prepared by immunoSEQ multiplex PCR; TCRdb keeps only in-frame clonotypes and omits some of them. Of 100,000 to 150,000 clones listed, around 76% are singletons. The sequenced material came from peripheral blood. These receptors were obtained from a man in his 60s with acute or convalescent COVID-19.

The chain has TRBV12-3 or TRBV12-4 and TRBJ1-2, with D possibly TRBD1 on 6 matching bases. Trimming took off 5 bases at V and 9 bases at J, with 10 bases between the two ends. The CDR3 contains 11 residues. CDR3 sequence reads: CASSTQGRYTF. DNA of the CDR3: TGTGCCAGCAGTACACAGGGCCGCTACACCTTC.

The gene calls are TRBV6-5 and TRBJ1-2; weak D call: TRBD1 (5 bases). The CDR3 sequence is 15 residues long. Between the trimmed V and J ends, which lost 5 bases and 3 bases, there was a span of 16 bases. Germline assignment: CDR1 MNHEY and CDR2 SVGAGI. In DNA, the CDR3 is TGTGCCAGCAGTACAGACAGCCTTGTGGACTATGGCTACACCTTC. This codes for CASSTDSLVDYGYTF.

V usage is TRBV13 and J usage is TRBJ2-5, with 7 nucleotides matching TRBD2. The CDR3 contains 13 residues. Germline CDR1 is PRHDT and CDR2 is FYEKMQ (reference sequence). The J segment lost 5 bases and the V segment lost 6 bases, leaving 6 bases of the junction unmatched. CDR3 bases: TGTGCCAGCAGAACCGGGAGGATGGAGACCCAGTACTTC. This encodes CASRTGRMETQYF.

Only a few counts were recorded for this clone. V gene TRBV5-5 combines with J gene TRBJ2-7, with D unresolved. Trimming took off 7 bases at V and 0 bases at J, with 17 bases between the two ends. This CDR3 is built from 15 residues. CDR1 and CDR2 (germline): SGHKS, YYEKEE (reference sequence). The CDR3 sequence is CASDPTRVHSYEQYF. For the CDR3, the DNA is TGTGCCAGCGACCCTACCCGGGTTCACTCCTACGAGCAGTACTTC. The variable domain in full, with the rest retrieved from reference TRBV5-5 and TRBJ2-7, is DAGVTQSPTHLIKTRGQQVTLRCSPISGHKSVSWYQQVLGQGPQFIFQYYEKEERGRGNFPDRFSARQFPNYSSELNVNALLLGDSALYLCASDPTRVHSYEQYFGPGTRLTVT.

This clone was seen just once. The chain joins TRBV21-1 to TRBJ2-7; the D call in the table, TRBD2, was not verified against the DNA. TRBV21-1 is labeled a pseudogene. This CDR3 region has 16 residues. The CDR3 sequence is CASSVQREGLNYEQYF. DNA for the CDR3: TGTGCCAGCAGCGTGCAGCGGGAGGGCCTGAATTACGAGCAGTACTTC.

The chain uses TRBV2 and TRBJ2-5; no definite D call. The germline gives CDR1 SNHLY, CDR2 FYNNEI. Trimming cost V 8 bases and J 4 bases, with 11 bases left between them. This CDR3 region has 12 residues. CDR3 sequence (DNA): TGTGCCAGCGAAAGGAGAGGAGAGACCCAGTACTTC. Amino acid sequence: CASERRGETQYF.